Shown below are 19 T cell receptor beta chains from a single sample sequenced in a study of blood T cell repertoires in COVID-19. Some clones are missing from TCRdb's copy, which holds only in-frame ones; the method was immunoSEQ multiplex PCR. The sample has 100,000 or so clones, 85% to 95% seen once. Sample: peripheral blood. The source is a man between 45 and 60 years old with active COVID-19.

The gene calls are TRBV15 and TRBJ2-7; D perhaps matches TRBD1 (5 bases). Germline-derived CDR1 and CDR2 are LNHNV and YYDKDF (reference sequence). The germline V and J ends were trimmed by 0 bases and 2 bases, with 11 bases remaining between them. This CDR3 spans 15 amino acids. The CDR3 DNA is TGTGCCACCAGCAGAGATGGGGCAGGGACCTACGAGCAGTACTTC. Amino acid sequence: CATSRDGAGTYEQYF.

This chain links TRBV5-4 with TRBJ2-7; 7 nucleotides line up with TRBD2. Germline V lookup: CDR1 SGHNT, CDR2 YYREEE (reference sequence). Unmatched junction bases numbered 8, after V lost 4 bases and J lost 4 bases. This CDR3 has 14 residues. The CDR3 sequence: CASSREAGTYEQYF. The CDR3 DNA reads TGTGCCAGCAGCAGAGAAGCGGGGACTTACGAGCAGTACTTC.

The chain couples TRBV18 to TRBJ2-1; 10 nucleotides match TRBD1. The CDR3 runs to 17 residues. Trimming cost V 0 bases and J 7 bases; bases outside gene matches: 9. Germline CDR1 KGHSH, CDR2 LQKENI. The CDR3 reads CASSPPGWTGGVNEQFF. In DNA form, the CDR3 reads TGTGCCAGCTCACCACCGGGTTGGACAGGGGGGGTAAATGAGCAGTTCTTC. Filled out from reference TRBV18 and TRBJ2-1, the complete variable domain reads NAGVMQNPRHLVRRRGQEARLRCSPMKGHSHVYWYRQLPEEGLKFMVYLQKENIIDESGMPKERFSAEFPKEGPSILRIQQVVRGDSAAYFCASSPPGWTGGVNEQFFGPGTRLTVL.

This chain connects TRBV6-5 to TRBJ1-1; perhaps TRBD1 as D (6 bases). The CDR3 totals 14 residues. Germline assignment: CDR1 MNHEY and CDR2 SVGAGI. V lost 2 bases and J lost 1, with 8 bases in between. As DNA, the CDR3 is TGTGCCAGCAGTTACCTGGGACAGAACACTGAAGCTTTCTTT. Protein product: CASSYLGQNTEAFF.

V usage is TRBV7-9 and J usage is TRBJ2-7; 10 bases line up with TRBD2. Germline CDR1 and CDR2: SEHNR and FQNEAQ (reference sequence). Trimming cost V 7 bases and J 5 bases; bases outside gene matches: 8. This CDR3 spans 14 amino acids. CDR3 in DNA: TGTGCCAGCAAGCGGACTAGCGGCGTCGACGAGCAGTACTTC. Residues: CASKRTSGVDEQYF.

In this sample, this clone turned up once. The CDR3: CASSLNVRAKNIQYF. As DNA, the CDR3 is TGTGCCAGCAGTTTAAACGTTCGGGCCAAAAACATTCAGTACTTC. This chain uses TRBV28 with TRBJ2-4; no firm D call. V was shortened by 2 bases and J by 1 base, with 9 bases between the two germline ends. This CDR3 comprises 15 residues. The germline V gene has CDR1 MDHEN and CDR2 SYDVKM.

The gene calls are TRBV10-1 and TRBJ2-2; 15 nucleotides align to TRBD2. The germline CDR1 and CDR2 sequences are WNHNN and SYGVQD (reference sequence). The J segment lost 5 bases and the V segment lost 6 bases, leaving 7 bases of the junction unmatched. This CDR3 region has 17 residues. This CDR3 is CASSGLAGGPRTGELFF. The CDR3 coding sequence is TGCGCCAGCAGCGGACTAGCGGGAGGGCCAAGAACCGGGGAGCTGTTTTTT.

The J gene is TRBJ1-4, the V gene TRBV29-1; TRBD1 agrees at 8 bases. The CDR3 is made up of 11 amino acids. Trimming removed 5 bases from V and 8 bases from J; junction bases left unmatched: 1. Germline V lookup: CDR1 SQVTM, CDR2 ANQGSEA. The CDR3 DNA reads as TGCAGCGTTCGGACAGGGGAAAAACTGTTTTTT. Protein product: CSVRTGEKLFF.

The chain carries TRBV6-2 or TRBV6-3 and TRBJ2-2, with TRBD2 matching over 13 bases. With 6 bases clipped from V and 6 bases from J, the junction kept 10 bases outside the gene matches. The CDR3 has 17 residues. CDR1 is MNHEY and CDR2 is SVGEGT in the germline V gene. CDR3 coding DNA: TGTGCCAGCAGCCCTGGACTAGCGGGAGAGGGAGCCGGGGAGCTGTTTTTT. It encodes CASSPGLAGEGAGELFF.

This chain connects TRBV28 to TRBJ2-2; unclear D gene. CDR3 size: 15 residues. V lost 3 bases to trimming and J lost 4 bases, with 12 bases between them. CDR1 MDHEN and CDR2 SYDVKM come from the germline V gene. CDR3 sequence: CASSLEPQSTGELFF. In DNA form, the CDR3 reads TGTGCCAGCAGTTTGGAACCACAGAGCACCGGGGAGCTGTTTTTT.

The chain links TRBV2 to TRBJ1-1; D not certain. Germline V gene data show CDR1 as SNHLY and CDR2 as FYNNEI. The germline V and J ends were trimmed by 2 bases and 8 bases, with 3 bases remaining between them. This CDR3 region has 10 residues. CDR3 amino acids: CASSETEAFF. The CDR3 DNA reads as TGTGCCAGCAGTGAAACAGAAGCTTTCTTT.

The chain has TRBV7-3 and TRBJ1-1; D possibly corresponds to TRBD1 (6 bases). This CDR3 is 16 amino acids long. With 1 base removed from V and 4 bases from J, the gap between germline ends came to 16 bases. CDR1 is SGHTA, CDR2 FQGTGA, per germline. CDR3 DNA sequence: TGTGCCAGCAGCTTAAATGGGGGGGCGATTGGCACTGAAGCTTTCTTT. Its translation: CASSLNGGAIGTEAFF.

The rearrangement links TRBV5-8 to TRBJ2-2; TRBD2 matches 12 bases. The V gene's germline CDR1 is SGHTS and CDR2 YDEGEE. With V trimmed by 4 bases and J by 3 bases, 4 bases remained unmatched. The CDR3 has 16 residues. CDR3 coding DNA: TGTGCCAGCAGCCCCAGACTAGCGGGAGACACCGGGGAGCTGTTTTTT. Translated: CASSPRLAGDTGELFF.

This chain connects TRBV19 to TRBJ1-5; no firm D call. This CDR3 is 15 amino acids long. The germline gives CDR1 LNHDA, CDR2 SQIVND (reference sequence). V was trimmed by 9 bases and J by 6 bases, leaving 21 bases between them. CDR3 sequence reads: CASEESRAGSQPQHF. The DNA for the CDR3 is TGTGCCAGCGAAGAATCGAGGGCGGGGAGTCAGCCCCAGCATTTT. The full variable domain, with the rest looked up from reference TRBV19 and TRBJ1-5, is DGGITQSPKYLFRKEGQNVTLSCEQNLNHDAMYWYRQDPGQGLRLIYYSQIVNDFQKGDIAEGYSVSREKKESFPLTVTSAQKNPTAFYLCASEESRAGSQPQHFGDGTRLSIL.

This chain uses TRBV7-7 with TRBJ1-6; D remains unclear. CDR1 and CDR2 from the germline V gene are SSHAT and FNYEAQ (reference sequence). This CDR3 is built from 13 residues. Trimming pared 5 bases from V and 8 bases from J, leaving 10 bases between. DNA of the CDR3: TGTGCCAGCAGCCTGCGGGCCGATTCACCCCTCCACTTT. It translates to CASSLRADSPLHF.

V and J are TRBV3-1 (or the pseudogene TRBV3-2) and TRBJ2-2; 9 bases are shared with TRBD2. V shed 5 bases and J 3 bases; nucleotides not matched to a gene: 7. Germline V lookup: CDR1 LGHDT, CDR2 YNNKEL (reference sequence). The CDR3 loop spans 16 amino acids. Here the CDR3 DNA reads TGTGCCAGCAGCGAGATAGCGGGAGTCTACACCGGGGAGCTGTTTTTT. Translating it yields CASSEIAGVYTGELFF.

This chain joins TRBV5-1 and TRBJ2-5; a weak D match, TRBD1 (9 bases). Between the trimmed V and J ends, which lost 0 bases and 4 bases, there was a span of 19 bases. CDR1 is SGHRS and CDR2 is YFSETQ in the germline V gene. The CDR3 length is 17 residues. The CDR3 DNA reads TGCGCCAGCAGCTTGGCCGGACAGGGGACTAGAGGAGAGACCCAGTACTTC. Its protein is CASSLAGQGTRGETQYF.

This clone was observed once. The chain uses TRBV27 and TRBJ2-7; 14 bases align to TRBD2. J gave up 6 bases and V 6 bases, and 4 bases lay outside the gene matches. The CDR3 totals 14 residues. Germline loops: CDR1 MNHEY, CDR2 SMNVEV (reference sequence). The CDR3 DNA is TGTGCCAGCAGACGACTAGCGGGAGGGTTCGAGCAGTACTTC. Protein sequence: CASRRLAGGFEQYF.

This chain uses TRBV29-1 with TRBJ2-1, with 9 bases lining up with TRBD2. The junction had 8 bases not matched to a gene; V was cut back by 4 bases and J by 7 bases. The CDR3 sequence is 14 residues long. Looked up from germline, CDR1 is SQVTM and CDR2 is ANQGSEA. CDR3 sequence: CSVGREGLPNEQFF. The CDR3 DNA reads TGCAGCGTTGGGCGGGAGGGCCTTCCTAATGAGCAGTTCTTC.